This TCR beta chain stems from a study of T cells in women clearing cervical HPV infection (dated by TCRdb to between 2017 and 2018). For context, the study as a whole: The cases were some 27 women with histologically confirmed HPV16-related CIN3 or worse, and 2 of these cases were invasive cancers. The controls were fewer than 30 women whose single incident HPV16 infection cleared within 12 months with no development of precancer or cancer. Blood from cases was drawn at the visit where the lesion was first identified, while blood from controls was drawn once the infection was no longer detected. For cases, a median interval of roughly 150 days, with an interquartile range of 90 to 200 days, was observed between lesion detection and blood sampling. HLA typing was available for only a few women, so HLA type could not be excluded as a confounder. An exploratory proof-of-principle case-control study, nested within the Guanacaste HPV Natural History Study in Costa Rica, was conducted to compare TCR repertoires across cervical HPV16 outcomes. Cases and controls were matched on age within five years and on year of sample collection. Median age was 34 years in cases versus over 37 in controls, and baseline characteristics did not differ significantly. In the parent cohort, some 10,000 women aged 18 or older were enrolled in Guanacaste, Costa Rica, during about 1993 to 1994 and then followed for less than nine years. Five blinded duplicates per group were added as quality controls, so that 60 or so samples were obtained: 50 or so participants and about 10 replicates. Findings and caveats that apply to the study as a whole: TCR repertoire richness was significantly higher in CIN3+ cases than in controls across sequencing depths, while evenness did not differ. Random forest classifiers that combined richness and V gene abundances separated cases from controls with an estimated AUC of around 0.84. Lower TRBV6-7 relative abundance was observed in cases than in controls (about 0.099% versus 0.17%; Bonferroni P = 0.0008). T-cell numbers per sample were unknown, so richness differences could reflect varying T-cell content rather than repertoire biology. The cross-sectional design could not show whether the associations came before the infection or were a result of it, and neither effector/memory subsets nor HPV-specific T cells were isolated.

A remark on this clone: Its recognized antigen is unknown. One end of the junction varies from germline; a read error may be responsible. The read ends 3 residues early relative to the CDR3; the germline J gene fills the gap.

Reading from cysteine to phenylalanine, the CDR3 counts 12 amino acids. The DNA shown is the part of the CDR3 that was read: 27 bases, in frame from base 1. CDR1 and CDR2 were assigned from the germline V gene (reference sequence) as SEHNR and FQNEAQ. Using the immunoSEQ assay, multiplex PCR amplified TCR beta CDR3 regions from an average of 1200 ng of genomic DNA per sample. Primer bias was corrected in the assay by using a complete synthetic TCR repertoire to establish an amplification baseline. The amplicons were sequenced on the Illumina platform. Regarding the original processing steps: Sequence errors were corrected by clustering with frequency ratios and a modified nearest-neighbor algorithm, and the sequences were then analyzed in the immunoSEQ Analyzer using IMGT gene definitions. At each rarefaction depth, TCR richness and evenness were averaged across 20 rarefaction repeats, and any sample with fewer sequences than the depth was left out. Wilcoxon rank sum tests with FDR correction were used to compare V, D and J gene relative abundances between the groups. In the blinded duplicates, the intraclass correlation was about 96% for TCR richness and averaged about 80% across more than 65 gene segments. Drawn from immuneACCESS, this table holds only the in-frame rearrangements with V and J called that TCRdb kept. Clones are partly lost; checked studies trace under half to an unresolved V gene and leave the rest unexplained. V and J calls and clone size come straight from that table; D and trimming were deduced from the DNA. This sample's table has entries for about 39,000 clones. Of the sample, around 4.7% is held by the ten largest clones.

Every participant had a single incident cervical HPV16 infection, and prevalent HPV16 infections were excluded. Cervical HPV DNA was detected by MY09/MY11 PCR and genotyped by dot-blot hybridization. Around 16 mL of heparinized blood were centrifuged, and the buffy coat was aliquoted, frozen at -30°C, then stored at -80°C. QIAGEN kits were used to extract genomic DNA from the buffy coat specimens. The chain is encoded by TRBV7-9 joined to TRBJ2-7, with TRBD2 as a weak D call on 5 bases. Material: blood buffy coat. The TCR comes from a woman aged 18 to 69 with a cervical HPV16 infection that either progressed to CIN3+ or cleared (not recorded which). The CDR3 protein is CASSPSSHEQYF. CDR3 DNA, as far as it was read: TGTGCCAGCAGCCCTAGCTCCCACGAG.